This T cell receptor (beta chain) emerged from a study of blood T cell repertoires in COVID-19 (dated by TCRdb to between 2020 and 2021). About the full investigation: Samples covering the acute and convalescent phases of COVID-19 were provided by collaborators in the United States, Italy and Spain. The material from the prospective study consisted of cDNA or gDNA derived from T cells, B-cell-depleted T cells, or PBMCs. Sample metadata almost always included a de-identified subject ID, COVID-19 status, age in years and sex. The repertoires were made available in a free public database intended to serve as a resource for research on the immune response to SARS-CoV-2. Where HLA class I and class II types were available, the types were taken from metadata supplied by the sample provider, not from assay-based typing. The samples were drawn from two sources: the first 160 participants of the ongoing ImmuneRACE study, and 1,200 or so subjects contributed by 6 global collaborators. Subjects who had been exposed to COVID-19, were actively infected with it, or had recovered from it provided the deeply sampled blood TCRbeta repertoires that made up the dataset.

TCRbeta CDR3 regions were amplified from genomic DNA by means of the immunoSEQ Assay, a bias-controlled multiplex PCR. Regarding the original processing steps: Nucleated cell counts per sample were estimated from amplification of reference gene primers within the assay. To quantify the absolute abundance of each unique TCRbeta CDR3 rearrangement, sequence reads were collapsed and filtered. For each sample, productive Simpson clonality was calculated as the square root of Simpson's diversity index over productive rearrangements. TCRdb retrieved this table from immuneACCESS and kept in-frame rearrangements only. Not all clones are present; in checked studies, unresolved V genes account for under half, and no reason is known for the remainder. The V and J calls and clone size come from that table; D and trimming were worked out from the DNA. The sample profile shows around 60,000 clones; 85% to 90% of them were found once. The ten largest make up 8.3% of the sample.

About this clone itself: This clone's antigen is unknown. There are no base qualities to consult, and no much larger clone falls within one base.

The collaborating institutions used their own protocols to collect whole blood in K2EDTA tubes. Collaborator samples were shipped for TCRbeta analysis as frozen whole blood, isolated PBMCs, or DNA extracted from either sample type. Study-wide findings and limitations: The amount of clinical and demographic metadata varied by source and participant and was provided uncurated.

The sequence was obtained from a human donor with active COVID-19. The donor label of this sample is uncertain. Sequencing input: peripheral blood.

This receptor has the CDR3 CASSLFSGGAPYEQYF. The nucleotide sequence is given as TGTGCCAGCAGCCTCTTTAGCGGGGGGGCCCCCTACGAGCAGTACTTC. In this chain, TRBV7-6 is recombined with TRBJ2-7; TRBD2 aligns with 11 central bases. Per the germline V gene, SGHVS is the CDR1 and FNYEAQ is the CDR2. The CDR3 runs 16 amino acids, cysteine and phenylalanine included. Kept here is only the CDR3 DNA, which spans 48 bases and is read in frame from base 1. Trimming leaves V shorter by 5 bases and J shorter by 2 bases, with the junction holding 8 bases beyond the gene matches.